These 28 T cell receptor beta chains share one sample of origin, sequenced in a study of a mutant IDH1 vaccine in newly diagnosed glioma. The repertoire was sequenced with immunoSEQ multiplex PCR; TCRdb's copy has only in-frame clones and lacks some. This table holds around 94,000 clones, just under 90% found once. Time point denoted: week 47, end of study. A single vaccine dose contained 300 ug of mutant IDH1 20-mer peptide, and topical imiquimod was used with it. These receptors have no identified antigens. This sample comprised PBMCs, obtained from a glioma patient whose treatment included an IDH1 peptide vaccine. These receptors were obtained from a woman between 45 and 60 years old with glioma.

V and J are TRBV5-1 and TRBJ2-5, with 8 bases that match TRBD1. CDR1 SGHRS and CDR2 YFSETQ come from the germline V gene. Trimming took 4 bases from V and 5 from J; bases not matched to a gene: 7. The CDR3 totals 14 residues. The CDR3 DNA reads as TGCGCCAGCAGCAACGGACAGGGCCGGGAGACCCAGTACTTC. The encoded protein is CASSNGQGRETQYF.

To note about this clone: This sample includes further DNA sequences coding for the same CDR3. The chain carries TRBV30 and TRBJ2-3; TRBD1 matches at 8 bases. CDR3 length: 13 amino acids. Losses at the gene ends were 6 bases for V and 4 bases for J; bases not matched to a gene: 6. Germline CDR1 and CDR2: GTSNPN and SVGIG (reference sequence). The CDR3 region is CACTGGSADTQYF. The CDR3, as DNA: TGTGCCTGCACAGGGGGGTCAGCAGATACGCAGTATTTT. Looking up the rest from reference TRBV30 and TRBJ2-3 gives the full variable domain: SQTIHQWPATLVQPVGSPLSLECTVEGTSNPNLYWYRQAAGRGLQLLFYSVGIGQISSEVPQNLSASRPQDRQFILSSKKLLLSDSGFYLCACTGGSADTQYFGPGTRLTVL.

Turning to this clone: Other DNA sequences from this sample encode an identical CDR3 as well. In DNA form, the CDR3 reads TGTGCCAGCAGCGTAGGAGGCAGCTACGAGCAGTACTTC. Translated: CASSVGGSYEQYF. The chain is built from TRBV9 and TRBJ2-7; D gene uncertain. The CDR3 has 13 amino acids. The germline V gene has CDR1 SGDLS and CDR2 YYNGEE. V shed 0 bases and J shed 3 bases, with 7 bases lying between them.

The J gene is TRBJ2-6, the V gene TRBV25-1; 7 bases agree with TRBD1. CDR3 length: 16 amino acids. Per germline, CDR1 MGHDK and CDR2 SYGVNS. Unmatched junction bases numbered 6, after V lost 7 bases and J lost 0 bases. In DNA, the CDR3 is TGTGCCAGCACCGGGGCAGGGGGCTCTGGGGCCAACGTCCTGACTTTC. Translating it yields CASTGAGGSGANVLTF.

The V gene is TRBV6-4, the J gene TRBJ1-5; tentative D call: TRBD1 (5 bases). The CDR3 covers 16 residues. V lost 4 bases, J lost 0 bases, and 13 bases lay in between. Germline CDR1 reads MRHNA; CDR2 reads SNTAGT. CDR3 nucleotide sequence: TGTGCCAGCAGTGGGAGGGGAGGGGATAGCAATCAGCCCCAGCATTTT. Encoded protein: CASSGRGGDSNQPQHF.

The CDR3 DNA reads TGTGCCATCAGTGGGGGTAGCGGACACTCCTACAATGAGCAGTTCTTC. The encoded protein is CAISGGSGHSYNEQFF. The chain recombines TRBV10-3 with TRBJ2-1; D possibly corresponds to TRBD2 (6 bases). Germline V CDR1 and CDR2: ENHRY, SYGVKD. The CDR3 length is 16 residues. V was shortened by 4 bases and J by 0 bases, with 13 bases between the two germline ends.

The genes are TRBV7-9 and TRBJ2-7; possibly TRBD2 for D (6 bases). Germline CDR1 is SEHNR and CDR2 is FQNEAQ (reference sequence). V was clipped by 6 bases and J by 6 bases, with 15 bases between them. This CDR3 contains 13 residues. CDR3 in DNA: TGTGCCAGCAGACCCGGGACTTGGGGCGAGCAGTACTTC. Its protein product is CASRPGTWGEQYF.

This chain joins TRBV4-1 and TRBJ1-5; TRBD1 aligns across 8 bases. The CDR3 is 17 residues long. CDR1 is MGHRA, CDR2 YSYEKL, per germline. V lost 0 bases to trimming and J lost 3 bases; unmatched junction nucleotides: 7. The CDR3 region has the DNA TGCGCCAGCAGCCAAGATCTAAAGGGACAGGTCAATCAGCCCCAGCATTTT. Translating gives CASSQDLKGQVNQPQHF.

J is TRBJ2-7 and V is TRBV2; 10 bases match TRBD2. From germline, CDR1 is SNHLY and CDR2 FYNNEI. The V and J ends lost 3 bases and 4 bases, in that order; junction bases with no gene match: 15. This CDR3 is built from 18 residues. In DNA, the CDR3 is TGTGCCAGCAGTGATGACGGGGGGACTAGCGAGAACATGTACGAGCAGTACTTC. It codes for CASSDDGGTSENMYEQYF.

The chain employs TRBV28 and TRBJ1-1, with a weak D call TRBD1 (6 bases). V dropped 5 bases and J dropped 4 bases, with 17 bases sitting between them. Germline V gene sequence: CDR1 MDHEN, CDR2 SYDVKM. The CDR3 totals 15 residues. The CDR3 loop is CASSDTGSIATEAFF. The CDR3 DNA reads as TGTGCCAGCAGTGACACAGGGTCTATTGCCACTGAAGCTTTCTTT.

The chain joins TRBV6-5 to TRBJ1-5, with D possibly matching TRBD1 (5 bases). The germline V gene encodes CDR1 MNHEY and CDR2 SVGAGI. Trimming shortened V by 3 bases and J by 7 bases, and 10 bases separated the two germline ends. This CDR3 spans 13 amino acids. CDR3 bases: TGTGCCAGCAGTTATAGGGGAAAACAGCCCCAGCATTTT. Amino acids: CASSYRGKQPQHF.

This clone was recorded once. The chain has TRBV10-1 and TRBJ2-3, with TRBD2 matching over 10 bases. Germline V gene lookup returns CDR1 WNHNN and CDR2 SYGVQD (reference sequence). This CDR3 has 15 residues. V dropped 6 bases and J dropped 6; count of bases not matched to a gene: 9. The CDR3 loop is CASRPLAGAWDTQYF. The CDR3 region has the DNA TGCGCCAGCAGGCCCCTAGCGGGGGCATGGGATACGCAGTATTTT.

This sequence joins TRBV30 and TRBJ1-5, with D possibly matching TRBD1 (6 bases). With 1 base removed from V and 6 bases from J, the gap between germline ends came to 22 bases. Germline V gene sequence: CDR1 GTSNPN, CDR2 SVGIG (reference sequence). The CDR3 totals 17 residues. The CDR3 DNA is TGTGCCTGGAGTGCGCGGGGGCTAGGGGGGAGTTCTCAGCCCCAGCATTTT. Translation gives CAWSARGLGGSSQPQHF.

This clone was detected a few times. This chain connects TRBV27 to TRBJ2-1; D remains unclear. CDR3 length equals 13 residues. Per the germline V gene, CDR1 is MNHEY and CDR2 is SMNVEV (reference sequence). The V and J ends lost 3 bases and 9 bases respectively, with 12 bases between them. The CDR3 is CASSFGLGAEQFF. The DNA for the CDR3 is TGTGCCAGCAGTTTTGGGCTCGGTGCTGAGCAGTTCTTC.

The chain carries TRBV7-8 and TRBJ2-2; no reliable D call. Germline CDR1 and CDR2: SGHVS and FQNEAQ. Trimming removed 3 bases at V and 1 base at J, with 6 bases between. The CDR3 runs 14 residues. The CDR3 DNA sequence: TGTGCCAGCAGCTTCGGGCAGAACACCGGGGAGCTGTTTTTT. It is translated as CASSFGQNTGELFF.

The J gene is TRBJ2-1, the V gene TRBV6-5, with D possibly matching TRBD1 (5 bases). Germline CDR1 and CDR2: MNHEY and SVGAGI. V was pared by 6 bases and J by 1 base, with 13 bases between. The CDR3 runs 15 residues. The CDR3 DNA follows: TGTGCCAGCAGCCGCTTTCAGGGATCCTACAATGAGCAGTTCTTC. Translating it yields CASSRFQGSYNEQFF.

The V and J genes are TRBV18 and TRBJ2-5; 11 bases fit TRBD2. The CDR3 spans 16 residues. V lost 8 bases and J lost 2; bases outside the gene matches: 10. The germline CDR1 and CDR2 sequences are KGHSH and LQKENI. This CDR3 reads CASTQTSGSGQETQYF. CDR3 coding DNA: TGTGCCAGCACGCAAACTAGCGGGAGTGGGCAAGAGACCCAGTACTTC. Full variable domain (rest looked up from reference TRBV18 and TRBJ2-5): NAGVMQNPRHLVRRRGQEARLRCSPMKGHSHVYWYRQLPEEGLKFMVYLQKENIIDESGMPKERFSAEFPKEGPSILRIQQVVRGDSAAYFCASTQTSGSGQETQYFGPGTRLLVL.

Here the CDR3 DNA reads TGTGCCAGCAGCTTTGGCATGGGGAATCAGCCCCAGCATTTT. This codes for CASSFGMGNQPQHF. The chain employs TRBV7-2 and TRBJ1-5, with unresolved D. Trimming took off 3 bases at V and 4 bases at J, with 10 bases between the two ends. The CDR3 length is 14 residues. From germline, CDR1 is SGHTA and CDR2 FQGNSA.

The rearrangement uses TRBV7-8 and TRBJ2-5, with 9 positions matching TRBD2. CDR3 length: 17 amino acids. Germline CDR1 and CDR2: SGHVS and FQNEAQ. With V trimmed by 4 bases and J by 2 bases, 11 bases remained unmatched. The CDR3: CASSYRLAVGRQETQYF. CDR3 nucleotides: TGTGCCAGCAGCTACCGACTAGCGGTTGGGAGGCAAGAGACCCAGTACTTC. The full variable domain, completed using reference TRBV7-8 and TRBJ2-5, is GAGVSQSPRYKVAKRGQDVALRCDPISGHVSLFWYQQALGQGPEFLTYFQNEAQLDKSGLPSDRFFAERPEGSVSTLKIQRTQQEDSAVYLCASSYRLAVGRQETQYFGPGTRLLVL.

The chain is built from TRBV10-1 and TRBJ2-3, with TRBD2 identical over 8 bases. Trimming cost V 4 bases and J 5 bases; bases outside gene matches: 11. Germline V gene sequence: CDR1 WNHNN, CDR2 SYGVQD (reference sequence). This CDR3 is built from 16 residues. The CDR3 protein is CASSVASGTSQDTQYF. The CDR3 DNA is TGCGCCAGCAGTGTCGCCTCCGGGACTAGTCAAGATACGCAGTATTTT.

V gene TRBV19 combines with J gene TRBJ1-5; D gene unclear. The CDR3 totals 12 residues. Trimming pared 4 bases from V and 13 bases from J, leaving 14 bases between. Per the germline V gene, CDR1 is LNHDA and CDR2 is SQIVND (reference sequence). CDR3 in amino acids: CASSTHTARQHF. For the CDR3, the DNA is TGTGCCAGTAGTACCCACACCGCACGACAGCATTTT.

J is TRBJ1-1 and V is TRBV25-1; 7 bases match TRBD1. This CDR3 is built from 14 residues. The trim removed 3 bases at V and 2 bases at J, leaving 3 bases unmatched. From germline, CDR1 is MGHDK and CDR2 SYGVNS. CDR3 sequence reads: CASSEQGGNTEAFF. The CDR3 DNA follows: TGTGCCAGCAGTGAGCAAGGGGGCAACACTGAAGCTTTCTTT.

The rearrangement joins TRBV9 to TRBJ2-5; no definite D call. Germline loops: CDR1 SGDLS, CDR2 YYNGEE. The CDR3 is 15 residues long. V was cut by 4 bases and J by 5 bases, with 18 bases left in between. The DNA for the CDR3 is TGTGCCAGCAGCAAAAGACACGGCCTCGGGGAGACCCAGTACTTC. It translates to CASSKRHGLGETQYF.

The V call is TRBV5-3, the J call TRBJ1-2; no clear D. TRBV5-3 is an open reading frame whose function is uncertain. Between the trimmed V and J ends, which lost 5 bases and 13 bases, there was a span of 12 bases. The CDR3 is made up of 10 amino acids. The CDR3, as DNA: TGTGCCAGAAGACGATCAAAGCGCACCTTC. Protein: CARRRSKRTF.

The chain uses TRBV19 and TRBJ2-1, with TRBD2 matching 7 bases. This CDR3 contains 14 residues. V trimming: 6 bases; J trimming: 5 bases; junction bases outside the gene matches: 7. Per the germline V gene, CDR1 is LNHDA and CDR2 is SQIVND (reference sequence). Here the CDR3 reads CASRSGASDNEQFF. CDR3 DNA sequence: TGTGCCAGTAGGAGCGGGGCTTCCGACAATGAGCAGTTCTTC.

In this sample, this clone turned up once. CDR3 in amino acids: CSVSQGPGELFF. CDR3 DNA sequence: TGCAGCGTTTCACAGGGACCCGGGGAGCTGTTTTTT. This rearrangement joins TRBV29-1 to TRBJ2-2; D is possibly TRBD1 (6 bases). V dropped 5 bases and J dropped 6 bases, with 10 bases sitting between them. Per germline, CDR1 SQVTM and CDR2 ANQGSEA. CDR3 length: 12 residues.

Notes on this clone: Other nucleotide sequences from this sample produce the same CDR3. This chain uses TRBV15 with TRBJ2-3; no clear D gene. The V gene lost 1 base and the J gene lost 0 bases, with 5 bases spanning the gap. CDR1 LNHNV and CDR2 YYDKDF come from the germline V gene (reference sequence). This CDR3 comprises 14 residues. CDR3: CATSRGPSTDTQYF. CDR3 nucleotide sequence: TGTGCCACCAGCAGAGGCCCGAGCACAGATACGCAGTATTTT.

This rearrangement joins TRBV7-6 to TRBJ2-3; TRBD2 matches 9 bases. This CDR3 spans 17 amino acids. Losses at the gene ends were 5 bases for V and 1 base for J; bases not matched to a gene: 10. Germline CDR1 reads SGHVS; CDR2 reads FNYEAQ. The CDR3 bases are TGTGCCAGCAGCAACGATCTTAGACTAGCGGGCACAGATACGCAGTATTTT. It yields the protein CASSNDLRLAGTDTQYF.